The rows below give T cell receptor beta chains drawn from one sample of a study of blood T cells in healthy people across ages. TCRdb recomputed calls from the 5' RACE reads with MiXCR, one row per CDR3 protein. Of about 930,000 distinct CDR3 sequences listed, about 28% are singletons. This sample also appeared in a second study, on T cells of mothers and their children.

The sequencing sample was made of blood. These receptors were taken from a middle-aged woman in good health. Both conserved end residues are part of each CDR3. Fields, in order: V gene, clone size, D gene, J gene, CDR3 DNA, CDR3 protein. D genes are given only for firm matches. Clone size is given for some rows only: seen once, a few or many times, or a class if the clone is expanded.

V gene: TRBV6-2/TRBV6-3
clone size: NA
D gene: NA
J gene: TRBJ2-1
CDR3 DNA: TGTGCCAGCAGTCCGATGGATGAGCAGTTCTTC
CDR3 protein: CASSPMDEQFF

V gene: TRBV6-5
clone size: few
D gene: NA
J gene: TRBJ2-6
CDR3 DNA: TGTGCCAGCAGTTACGAGGCCTTATCTGGGGCCAACGTCCTGACTTTC
CDR3 protein: CASSYEALSGANVLTF

V gene: TRBV18
clone size: NA
D gene: NA
J gene: TRBJ2-1
CDR3 DNA: TGTGCCACCCAAGGCGGTTTGGACAATGAGCAGTTCTTC
CDR3 protein: CATQGGLDNEQFF

V gene: TRBV20-1
clone size: NA
D gene: NA
J gene: TRBJ1-2
CDR3 DNA: TGCAGTGCTAGGACCGAGCCGAGCTATGGCTACACCTTC
CDR3 protein: CSARTEPSYGYTF

V gene: TRBV6-1
clone size: NA
D gene: TRBD1
J gene: TRBJ2-7
CDR3 DNA: TGTGCCAGCGCCATCGCGCCCTTGGGGGACAGGGGTTGCTACGAGCAGTACTTC
CDR3 protein: CASAIAPLGDRGCYEQYF

V gene: TRBV6-5
clone size: NA
D gene: TRBD1
J gene: TRBJ2-7
CDR3 DNA: TGTGCCAGCAGTTACGGCGACAGGGTTGGCGAGCAGTACTTC
CDR3 protein: CASSYGDRVGEQYF

V gene: TRBV10-3
clone size: NA
D gene: NA
J gene: TRBJ2-2
CDR3 DNA: TGTGCCATCAGTGACCCCGGACGGACGAACACCGGGGAGCTGTTTTTT
CDR3 protein: CAISDPGRTNTGELFF

V gene: TRBV20-1
clone size: few
D gene: NA
J gene: TRBJ1-2
CDR3 DNA: TGCAGTGCTAGTGGTCAGCCTTCCTATGGCTACACCTTC
CDR3 protein: CSASGQPSYGYTF

V gene: TRBV27
clone size: many
D gene: NA
J gene: TRBJ2-1
CDR3 DNA: TGTGCCAGCAGTTTGGCTAGTGTGGGTGAGCAGTTCTTC
CDR3 protein: CASSLASVGEQFF

V gene: TRBV11-2
clone size: NA
D gene: TRBD2
J gene: TRBJ2-4
CDR3 DNA: TGTGCCAGCAGCTTAGGGGGGGGATCGGCGACCAAAAACATTCAGTACTTC
CDR3 protein: CASSLGGGSATKNIQYF

V gene: TRBV29-1
clone size: NA
D gene: TRBD1
J gene: TRBJ1-1
CDR3 DNA: TGCAGCGTGGGGGGACAGTTAGACACTGAAGCTTTCTTT
CDR3 protein: CSVGGQLDTEAFF

V gene: TRBV4-1
clone size: NA
D gene: NA
J gene: TRBJ1-4
CDR3 DNA: TGCGCCAGCAGCCACTTACCGGGGTCAACTAATGAAAAACTGTTTTTT
CDR3 protein: CASSHLPGSTNEKLFF

V gene: TRBV9
clone size: NA
D gene: NA
J gene: TRBJ1-6
CDR3 DNA: TGTGCCAGCAGCGTAAATAATTCACCCCTCCACTTT
CDR3 protein: CASSVNNSPLHF

V gene: TRBV5-1
clone size: few
D gene: TRBD2
J gene: TRBJ2-3
CDR3 DNA: TGCGCCAGCAGCTTTATGGCACTAGCGTCCGCAGATACGCAGTATTTT
CDR3 protein: CASSFMALASADTQYF

V gene: TRBV3-1
clone size: NA
D gene: NA
J gene: TRBJ1-5
CDR3 DNA: TGTGCCAGCAGCCAAGATCGAGGGGTTGGGGCCCAGCATTTT
CDR3 protein: CASSQDRGVGAQHF

V gene: TRBV24-1
clone size: NA
D gene: NA
J gene: TRBJ2-7
CDR3 DNA: TGTGCCTCCAGTGACAGGTTAGACTACGAGCAGTACTTC
CDR3 protein: CASSDRLDYEQYF

V gene: TRBV6-6
clone size: NA
D gene: NA
J gene: TRBJ1-1
CDR3 DNA: TGTGCCAGCGGCTATGGAGGGAACACTGAAGCTTTCTTT
CDR3 protein: CASGYGGNTEAFF

V gene: TRBV12-3/TRBV12-4
clone size: NA
D gene: TRBD1
J gene: TRBJ1-1
CDR3 DNA: TGTGCCAGCAGTCAAAATGGACAGGGTAAGGCCGGATTGAACACTGAAGCTTTCTTT
CDR3 protein: CASSQNGQGKAGLNTEAFF

V gene: TRBV29-1
clone size: few
D gene: NA
J gene: TRBJ1-1
CDR3 DNA: TGCAGCGCTGAGGTGGTCCTTGAAGCTTTCTTT
CDR3 protein: CSAEVVLEAFF

V gene: TRBV28
clone size: few
D gene: NA
J gene: TRBJ1-3
CDR3 DNA: TGTGCCAGCAATACTCGGGACGGTGGAAACACCATATATTTT
CDR3 protein: CASNTRDGGNTIYF

V gene: TRBV19
clone size: NA
D gene: NA
J gene: TRBJ1-4
CDR3 DNA: TGTGCCAGTAGTAAAACCGGGAGGGGGATTGCTGAAAAACTGTTTTTT
CDR3 protein: CASSKTGRGIAEKLFF

V gene: TRBV12-3/TRBV12-4
clone size: many
D gene: NA
J gene: TRBJ2-1
CDR3 DNA: TGTGCCAGCACTGGCGGAGGGGGGGCGTTCTACAATGAGCAGTTCTTC
CDR3 protein: CASTGGGGAFYNEQFF

V gene: TRBV5-1
clone size: few
D gene: NA
J gene: TRBJ2-3
CDR3 DNA: TGCGCCATCAGCTTGGAGTATTCCCTTAGCACAGATACGCAGTATTTT
CDR3 protein: CAISLEYSLSTDTQYF

V gene: TRBV5-1
clone size: many
D gene: TRBD1
J gene: TRBJ2-7
CDR3 DNA: TGTGCCAGCAGGCGGACAGGGGGTACCTACGAGCAGTACTTC
CDR3 protein: CASRRTGGTYEQYF

V gene: TRBV20-1
clone size: few
D gene: NA
J gene: TRBJ1-6
CDR3 DNA: TGCAGTGCATATGAGACGGAGACAAGGGGACCCCTCCACTTT
CDR3 protein: CSAYETETRGPLHF

V gene: TRBV2
clone size: NA
D gene: TRBD2
J gene: TRBJ2-2
CDR3 DNA: TGTGCCAGCATGCCGGGACTAGCGGGGGGTCCGAACACCAGGGAGCTGTTTTTT
CDR3 protein: CASMPGLAGGPNTRELFF

V gene: TRBV29-1
clone size: NA
D gene: TRBD1
J gene: TRBJ1-2
CDR3 DNA: TGCGGGGCGGGACAGGGGTCCAACTATGGCTACACCTTC
CDR3 protein: CGAGQGSNYGYTF

V gene: TRBV4-1
clone size: many
D gene: TRBD1
J gene: TRBJ2-5
CDR3 DNA: TGCGCCAGCAGCCAAGTCAGACAGGGCCAAGAGACCCAGTACTTC
CDR3 protein: CASSQVRQGQETQYF

V gene: TRBV6-2/TRBV6-3
clone size: few
D gene: TRBD1
J gene: TRBJ1-5
CDR3 DNA: TGTGCCAGCAGTCACCATACAGGGACAGGTCAGCCCCAGCATTTT
CDR3 protein: CASSHHTGTGQPQHF

V gene: TRBV12-3/TRBV12-4
clone size: few
D gene: NA
J gene: TRBJ1-1
CDR3 DNA: TGTGCCAGCAGTCCCGGACGGGGAATGAACACTGAAGCTTTCTTT
CDR3 protein: CASSPGRGMNTEAFF

V gene: TRBV5-1
clone size: once
D gene: NA
J gene: TRBJ1-2
CDR3 DNA: TGCGCCAGCAGCTTGGGCCCAAGTTGGCAGGAAGATCCGAGGAACTATGGCTACACCTTC
CDR3 protein: CASSLGPSWQEDPRNYGYTF

V gene: TRBV12-3/TRBV12-4
clone size: many
D gene: TRBD1
J gene: TRBJ2-5
CDR3 DNA: TGTGCCAGCAGTTCGAGGACAGGTTGGGGGATCCGAGAGACCCAGTACTTC
CDR3 protein: CASSSRTGWGIRETQYF

V gene: TRBV20-1
clone size: NA
D gene: NA
J gene: TRBJ1-6
CDR3 DNA: TGCAGTGCTAGACCCCCTCGGGGCATCGGTTCACCCCTCCACTTT
CDR3 protein: CSARPPRGIGSPLHF

V gene: TRBV7-2
clone size: NA
D gene: TRBD1
J gene: TRBJ2-7
CDR3 DNA: TGTGCCAGCAGCTTAGCCGACAGGGCCCCTTCCTACGAGCAGTACTTC
CDR3 protein: CASSLADRAPSYEQYF

V gene: TRBV27
clone size: NA
D gene: NA
J gene: TRBJ1-4
CDR3 DNA: TGTGCCAGCAGTACCTTAACCGAAACTAATGAAAAACGGTTTTTT
CDR3 protein: CASSTLTETNEKRFF

V gene: TRBV7-2
clone size: NA
D gene: TRBD2
J gene: TRBJ2-1
CDR3 DNA: TGTGCCAGCAGCTTAGTATGGCTAGCGGGAGGGTATGGTAATGAGCAGTTCTTC
CDR3 protein: CASSLVWLAGGYGNEQFF

V gene: TRBV2
clone size: NA
D gene: TRBD2
J gene: TRBJ2-7
CDR3 DNA: TGTGCCAGCAGTGTGGGACTAGCTCCCTACGAGCAGTACTTC
CDR3 protein: CASSVGLAPYEQYF

V gene: TRBV12-3/TRBV12-4
clone size: few
D gene: NA
J gene: TRBJ1-2
CDR3 DNA: TGTGCCAGCAGTTTAGGGTGGGAGGGCTACTATGGCTACACCTTC
CDR3 protein: CASSLGWEGYYGYTF

V gene: TRBV27
clone size: many
D gene: TRBD2
J gene: TRBJ2-1
CDR3 DNA: TGTGCCAGCAGTTCCCCCGAAACTAGCGGCAATGAGCAGTTCTTC
CDR3 protein: CASSSPETSGNEQFF

V gene: TRBV6-6
clone size: NA
D gene: NA
J gene: TRBJ1-1
CDR3 DNA: TGTGCCAGCAGTTACCCACAGACAGCTCCTAACACTGAAGCTTTCTTT
CDR3 protein: CASSYPQTAPNTEAFF

V gene: TRBV18
clone size: few
D gene: NA
J gene: TRBJ1-1
CDR3 DNA: TGTGCCAGCTCACCTCAGGAGATGAGGGGACAAGCTTTCTTT
CDR3 protein: CASSPQEMRGQAFF

V gene: TRBV27
clone size: few
D gene: TRBD2
J gene: TRBJ2-3
CDR3 DNA: TGTGCCAGCAGTTTAAATCCAGCGGGGGGCTACACAGATACGCAGTATTTT
CDR3 protein: CASSLNPAGGYTDTQYF

V gene: TRBV4-1
clone size: NA
D gene: TRBD1
J gene: TRBJ2-6
CDR3 DNA: TGCGCCAGCAGCCAACGAACAGGGACAGTCTCTGGGGCCAACGTCCTGACTTTC
CDR3 protein: CASSQRTGTVSGANVLTF

V gene: TRBV7-8
clone size: few
D gene: NA
J gene: TRBJ2-1
CDR3 DNA: TGTGCCAGCAGCTTTAAGAACGGGGTCAATGAGCAGTTCTTC
CDR3 protein: CASSFKNGVNEQFF

V gene: TRBV27
clone size: NA
D gene: NA
J gene: TRBJ2-1
CDR3 DNA: TGTACCAGCAGCCCTCCTTACTGGAGCTCCTACAATGAGCAGTTCTTC
CDR3 protein: CTSSPPYWSSYNEQFF

V gene: TRBV29-1
clone size: NA
D gene: NA
J gene: TRBJ1-2
CDR3 DNA: TGCAGCGTTGATACCGGTCTTAACTATGGCTACACCTTC
CDR3 protein: CSVDTGLNYGYTF

V gene: TRBV12-3/TRBV12-4
clone size: NA
D gene: TRBD2
J gene: TRBJ2-3
CDR3 DNA: TGTGCCAGCAGTCCGATTAGCGGGGAAGGTGCAGATACGCAGTATTTT
CDR3 protein: CASSPISGEGADTQYF

V gene: TRBV29-1
clone size: NA
D gene: TRBD2
J gene: TRBJ2-5
CDR3 DNA: TGCAGCGCACGAGCGGGAGGAGTAGAGACCCAGTACTTC
CDR3 protein: CSARAGGVETQYF

V gene: TRBV7-9
clone size: NA
D gene: NA
J gene: TRBJ2-2
CDR3 DNA: TGTGCCAGCAAAGTGCCCGCTTTGGCAGGTACCGGGGAGCTGTTTTTT
CDR3 protein: CASKVPALAGTGELFF

V gene: TRBV5-1
clone size: few
D gene: TRBD1
J gene: TRBJ2-7
CDR3 DNA: TGCGCCAGCAGCTTTCCTTACAGGGGCTCCTACGAGCAGTACTTC
CDR3 protein: CASSFPYRGSYEQYF

V gene: TRBV20-1
clone size: NA
D gene: TRBD1
J gene: TRBJ1-5
CDR3 DNA: TGCAGTGCTAGAGCACTACCAGACCGGGACAGCCTAACCACTAGCAATCAGCCCCAGCATTTT
CDR3 protein: CSARALPDRDSLTTSNQPQHF

V gene: TRBV5-1
clone size: once
D gene: TRBD1
J gene: TRBJ1-2
CDR3 DNA: TGCGCCAGCAGCCATTCTTCTGGACAGGGTGTACCGAATGGCTACACCTTC
CDR3 protein: CASSHSSGQGVPNGYTF

V gene: TRBV27
clone size: NA
D gene: TRBD1
J gene: TRBJ2-3
CDR3 DNA: TGTGCCAGCAGTCCACCCGCGAACGACAGGGTGCAGAGCACAGATACGCAGTATTTT
CDR3 protein: CASSPPANDRVQSTDTQYF

V gene: TRBV18
clone size: few
D gene: TRBD1
J gene: TRBJ1-4
CDR3 DNA: TGTGCCAGCTCTAAGGACAGGTCGTGGACTAATGAAAAACTGTTTTTT
CDR3 protein: CASSKDRSWTNEKLFF